Listed below are T cell receptor beta chains from one sample, sequenced in a study of tumour-infiltrating T cells in Burkitt lymphoma. Repertoires were generated with immunoSEQ multiplex PCR, while TCRdb's copy carries only in-frame clones and drops some. The sample comprises under 5,000 clones, about an eighth of which are singletons, and approximately 25% rests with the top ten. What was sequenced was tumor tissue. The origin of the receptors is a human donor with Burkitt lymphoma. The CDR3 runs from the conserved cysteine through the conserved F or W. The D gene is left open where the match is weak. Clone size is given for some rows only: seen once, a few or many times, or a class if the clone is expanded.

.	TRBV5-1	TRBJ2-2	TRBD2	TGCGCCAGCAGCTTGGGGACTAGCGGGCTGAACACCGGGGAGCTGTTTTTT	CASSLGTSGLNTGELFF
.	TRBV6-6	TRBJ2-3	TRBD2	TGTGCCAGCAGTTACTCGCGCGGGGGGTTAGATACGCAGTATTTT	CASSYSRGGLDTQYF
.	TRBV9	TRBJ2-2	TRBD1	TGTGCCAGCAGCGGAAATCAGGGGGATTCAGCGAACACCGGGGAGCTGTTTTTT	CASSGNQGDSANTGELFF
few	TRBV4-3	TRBJ2-3	TRBD2	TGCGCCAGCAGCCAAGATAGTGGACTAGCGGGAGGGCCGGGCACAGATACGCAGTATTTT	CASSQDSGLAGGPGTDTQYF
few	TRBV5-6	TRBJ2-7	TRBD1	TGTGCCAGCAGCTGGGGACAGGGGCCCTCCTACGAGCAGTACTTC	CASSWGQGPSYEQYF
.	TRBV7-2	TRBJ1-3	.	TGTGCCAGCAGCTTAGTTCAATCTGGAAACACCATATATTTT	CASSLVQSGNTIYF
.	TRBV28	TRBJ1-5	TRBD1	TGTGCCAGCAGGCACGGGAAGACAGGGAGGGATCAGCCCCAGCATTTT	CASRHGKTGRDQPQHF
few	TRBV4-3	TRBJ2-1	.	TGCGCCAGCAGCCAAGATGCAGAGGGGGACTACAATGAGCAGTTCTTC	CASSQDAEGDYNEQFF
few	TRBV9	TRBJ1-2	.	TGTGCCAGCAGCGTAGGGACTGACTACTATGGCTACACCTTC	CASSVGTDYYGYTF
few	TRBV30	TRBJ1-2	.	TGTGCCTGGTATGACCGTGCGGACTATGGCTACACCTTC	CAWYDRADYGYTF
.	TRBV7-2	TRBJ2-5	.	TGTGCCAGCAGCTCCGCTCGGACACAAGGGGAGACCCAGTACTTC	CASSSARTQGETQYF
.	TRBV19	TRBJ1-5	TRBD1	TGTGCCAGTAGGAAAACGGGACAGGGGGCCGGTCAGCCCCAGCATTTT	CASRKTGQGAGQPQHF
.	TRBV5-1	TRBJ1-2	TRBD1	TGCGCCAGCAGCCTCAATCCGGGACAGGGGGCCTTTTATTGGGGCTACACCTTC	CASSLNPGQGAFYWGYTF
few	TRBV7-2	TRBJ2-1	.	TGTGCCAGCAGCTTAGTAGGACAGTCCGAGCAGTTCTTC	CASSLVGQSEQFF
.	TRBV27	TRBJ2-2	.	TGTGCCAGCAGTTTGCGGGGAGAACTCTCCGGGGAGCTGTTTTTT	CASSLRGELSGELFF
few	TRBV6-5	TRBJ1-5	.	TGTGCCAGCAGTGGGTCACAGGAGGGCAATCAGCCCCAGCATTTT	CASSGSQEGNQPQHF
.	TRBV11-2	TRBJ2-5	.	TGTGCCAGCAGCTTTCGACGGGGGGCGGGTGAGACCCAGTACTTC	CASSFRRGAGETQYF
.	TRBV28	TRBJ1-1	.	TGTGCCAGCAGTTTATGGTCGTCTAACACTGAAGCTTTCTTT	CASSLWSSNTEAFF
few	TRBV9	TRBJ2-7	.	TGTGCCAGCAGCGTAGCAGGGACCCACGAGCAGTACTTC	CASSVAGTHEQYF
few	TRBV7-9	TRBJ2-3	.	TGTGCCAGCAGCTCAGGAGCAGATACGCAGTATTTT	CASSSGADTQYF
.	TRBV7-9	TRBJ1-4	.	TGTGCCAGCAGCTTAGGGATCAGAGGTGAAAAACTGTTTTTT	CASSLGIRGEKLFF
few	TRBV7-9	TRBJ1-3	.	TGTGCCAGCAGTGAAGATTTTTGGGGGGGAAAGGAAAACACCATATATTTT	CASSEDFWGGKENTIYF
few	TRBV7-6	TRBJ2-1	TRBD1	TGTGCCAGCAGCTTAGCGGGGGACAGCCTCTACAATGAGCAGTTCTTC	CASSLAGDSLYNEQFF
few	TRBV11-3	TRBJ2-1	TRBD2	TGTGCCAGCAGCTTGACTAGCGGGAGTTTGAATGAGCAGTTCTTC	CASSLTSGSLNEQFF
.	TRBV11-2	TRBJ1-5	TRBD1	TGTGCCAGCAGCTCACCAAAGACAGGGCTTCTCAATCAGCCCCAGCATTTT	CASSSPKTGLLNQPQHF
.	TRBV5-8	TRBJ2-3	.	TGTGCCAGCAGCTGGGACGGCACAGATACGCAGTATTTT	CASSWDGTDTQYF
.	TRBV30	TRBJ2-1	.	TGTGCCTGGAGTGTAGGAGGTACCCAGTTCTTC	CAWSVGGTQFF
.	TRBV14	TRBJ2-7	.	TGTGCCAGCAGCCAAGGGAGGACGTTCTACGAGCAGTACTTC	CASSQGRTFYEQYF
few	TRBV19	TRBJ2-1	.	TGTGCCAGTAGTACCGGGACAGCCCCACGGGGGAATGAGCAGTTCTTC	CASSTGTAPRGNEQFF
few	TRBV19	TRBJ1-5	.	TGTGCCAGTAAGTTCCGGGGGGCACAGTTCAATCAGCCCCAGCATTTT	CASKFRGAQFNQPQHF
.	TRBV7-2	TRBJ2-2	.	TGTGCAGGACAGAGACTTACCACCGGGGAGCTGTTTTTT	CAGQRLTTGELFF
.	TRBV15	TRBJ2-1	TRBD2	TGTGCCACCAGCATCGGGAGGGGCACGGGTGAGCAGTTCTTC	CATSIGRGTGEQFF
.	TRBV19	TRBJ1-2	.	TGTGCCAGTAGTAGGGGGGATACATTACGCGTCTACACCTTC	CASSRGDTLRVYTF
few	TRBV28	TRBJ1-2	.	TGTGCCAGCAGACCCATCCGGACTCTCCTAAGGAATGGCTACACCTTC	CASRPIRTLLRNGYTF
.	TRBV9	TRBJ1-1	TRBD1	TGTGCCAGCAGCGTTGGGACAGGGGCGTCGAGGACTGAAGCTTTCTTT	CASSVGTGASRTEAFF
.	TRBV9	TRBJ1-2	TRBD1	TGTGCCAGCAGCCTAGGGACAGATTATGGCTACACCTTC	CASSLGTDYGYTF
.	TRBV6-5	TRBJ2-1	.	TGTGCCACCCAAACAGGGTGGGCCTACAATGAGCAGTTCTTC	CATQTGWAYNEQFF
.	TRBV14	TRBJ2-5	.	TGTGCCAGCAGCCAAGGACTTCGTCGACAGAGCCAAGAGACCCAGTACTTC	CASSQGLRRQSQETQYF
few	TRBV11-2	TRBJ2-7	TRBD2	TGTGCCAGCAGCTTAGTGGCTAGCGGGGCAACGGAGCAGTACTTC	CASSLVASGATEQYF
.	TRBV6-5	TRBJ1-1	TRBD1	TGTGCCACCGAGACAGGGGGCACTGAAGCTTTCTTT	CATETGGTEAFF
.	TRBV9	TRBJ2-2	.	TGTGCCAGCAGAAGGACCGAGAACACCGGGGAGCTGTTTTTT	CASRRTENTGELFF
few	TRBV6-5	TRBJ1-5	TRBD1	TGTGCCAGCAGACCACTGACAGGGGGCAATCAGCCCCAGCATTTT	CASRPLTGGNQPQHF
.	TRBV4-3	TRBJ2-2	TRBD2	TGCGCCAGCAGCCAAGGCCCTAGCGGGAGTGGTACCGGGGAGCTGTTTTTT	CASSQGPSGSGTGELFF
medium-sized	TRBV7-2	TRBJ1-2	TRBD1	TGTGCCAGCAGCTTAGGAGCCCCCAGGGGGCTTGGCTACACCTTC	CASSLGAPRGLGYTF
.	TRBV15	TRBJ2-3	.	TGTGCCATCTCAATTTCGGCCCGCGGCACAGATACGCAGTATTTT	CAISISARGTDTQYF
few	TRBV4-1	TRBJ2-3	TRBD1	TGCGCCAGCAGCCAAGATCCGACTCTAAGGGACAGGGAAGTTGCAGATACGCAGTATTTT	CASSQDPTLRDREVADTQYF
.	TRBV4-3	TRBJ1-2	.	TGCGCCAGCAGCCAAGATATAGCCAGGGAATATGGCTACACCTTC	CASSQDIAREYGYTF